This T cell receptor beta chain was profiled in a study of blood T cell repertoires in COVID-19. V lost 0 bases and J 12 bases, leaving 18 bases between the germline ends. Germline loops: CDR1 SGHTA, CDR2 FQGTGA. The CDR3 runs to 15 residues. In the original analysis: Scientists estimated how many nucleated cells there were by amplifying reference gene primers. Only in-frame clones appear in the TCRdb table, and some are missing; sequencing was by immunoSEQ multiplex PCR. For V, J and clone size, that table is used; D and trimming come from the DNA. The data hold 300,000 to 400,000 clones, with approximately 87% observed a single time.

The genes are TRBV7-3 and TRBJ2-1, with D possibly being TRBD2 (6 bases). Material for sequencing was peripheral blood. The TCR originated in a woman in her sixties with COVID-19, enrolled during active disease. This CDR3 reads CASSLTGTGTRAQFF. The CDR3, as DNA: TGTGCCAGCAGCTTAACCGGGACCGGGACTCGAGCGCAGTTCTTC. Based on the CDR3 plus reference TRBV7-3 and TRBJ2-1, the full variable domain is GAGVSQTPSNKVTEKGKYVELRCDPISGHTALYWYRQSLGQGPEFLIYFQGTGAADDSGLPNDRFFAVRPEGSVSTLKIQRTERGDSAVYLCASSLTGTGTRAQFFGPGTRLTVL.